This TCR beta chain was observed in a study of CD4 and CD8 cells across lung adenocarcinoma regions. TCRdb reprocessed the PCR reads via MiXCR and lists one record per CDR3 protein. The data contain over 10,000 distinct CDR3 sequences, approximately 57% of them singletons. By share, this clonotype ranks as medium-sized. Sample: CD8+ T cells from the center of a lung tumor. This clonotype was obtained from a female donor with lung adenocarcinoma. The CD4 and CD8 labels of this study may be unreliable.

The CDR3 protein is CASSFLGRGLLNVLTF. DNA of the CDR3: TGTGCCAGCAGTTTTTTGGGCAGGGGGCTTTTAAACGTCCTGACTTTC. The rearrangement links TRBV27 to TRBJ2-6, with 8 bases lining up with TRBD1. The CDR3 spans 16 residues. The V gene end was trimmed by 3 bases and the J gene end by 10 bases; junction bases not matched to a gene: 11. Germline V lookup: CDR1 MNHEY, CDR2 SMNVEV (reference sequence).